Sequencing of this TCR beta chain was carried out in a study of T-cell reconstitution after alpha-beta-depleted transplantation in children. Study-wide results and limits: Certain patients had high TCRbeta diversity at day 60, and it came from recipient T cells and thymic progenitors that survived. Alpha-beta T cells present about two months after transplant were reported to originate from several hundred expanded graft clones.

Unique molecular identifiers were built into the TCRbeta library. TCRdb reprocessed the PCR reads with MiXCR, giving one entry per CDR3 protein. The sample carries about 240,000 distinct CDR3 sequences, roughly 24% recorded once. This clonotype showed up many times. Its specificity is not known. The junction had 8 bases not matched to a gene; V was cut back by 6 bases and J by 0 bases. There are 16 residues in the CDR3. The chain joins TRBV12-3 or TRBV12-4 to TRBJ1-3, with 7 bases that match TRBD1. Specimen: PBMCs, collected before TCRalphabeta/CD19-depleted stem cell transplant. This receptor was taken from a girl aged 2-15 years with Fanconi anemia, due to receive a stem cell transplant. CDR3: CASSTTGPRSGNTIYF. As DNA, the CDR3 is TGTGCCAGCAGCACGACAGGGCCACGCTCTGGAAACACCATATATTTT.